This T cell receptor beta chain was sequenced in a study of T cells in localized non-small cell lung cancer (dated by TCRdb to the early 2020s). About the study as a whole: Comparing tumors with uninvolved tumor-adjacent lungs, the study looked at the T cell repertoires of around 250 patients with early-stage NSCLC. The cohort consisted of 236 treatment-naive NSCLC patients whose localized lung tumors had been resected. Of the NSCLC patients, 129 were male and around 97 were female, and the mean age was around 66 years. Broad study findings and their caveats: Uninvolved tumor-adjacent lung showed the highest T cell clonality, higher than tumor, which suggests more focused antigenic responses in the uninvolved tumor-adjacent lung. Because multi-region tumor sequencing was not performed, intratumor heterogeneity could not be ruled out. Of the top 100 tumor clones, a median of roughly 53 were detected in paired uninvolved adjacent lung; roughly 29 were also among that lung's top 100. Because the study design was exploratory, TCR variables were selected using unadjusted p-values without false-discovery rate correction. Longer overall survival was associated with higher T cell density in blood, whereas shorter survival was associated with higher clonality in adjacent lung.

The immunoSEQ Assay was used to sequence TCR beta CDR3 regions from DNA. In the original analysis: T cell density was computed as TCR beta template counts normalized to usable DNA estimated by amplifying housekeeping genes. Richness was estimated using the preseqR package, with extrapolation to 400,000 templates for PBMC samples and to 120,000 templates for tissue samples. Clonality was taken to be one minus Pielou's evenness. Tissue-enriched TCRs were identified by differential abundance testing using productive amino-acid clonotypes, minimum total count 5 and alpha 0.1. The Jaccard Index and the Morisita Overlap Index were used to quantify repertoire overlap between compartments. GLIPH grouped TCR beta CDR3s together with public tetramer-defined viral CDR3s, and a viral motif had to include at least three viral sequences and also show V-gene enrichment. In TCRdb, the immuneACCESS table is reduced to in-frame sequences with V and J assigned. These tables do not hold every clone; where another copy was compared, an unresolved V gene accounts for under half, and the others remain unexplained. That table supplies the V and J calls and clone size; D and trimming were determined from the DNA. The sample table records 70,000 or so clones; around 85% of these occur just once. The biggest ten clones account for approximately 1.2% of the sample.

The count of this clone is one. Its recognized antigen is unknown. No much larger clone is present one base from it, and per-base qualities are unavailable. At diagnosis, tumor, uninvolved tumor-adjacent lung and peripheral blood were collected and then preserved as a mix of FFPE and fresh-frozen material. For TCR repertoire profiling, the blood samples were analyzed as peripheral blood mononuclear cells. Trimming costs V 5 bases and J 0 bases, and their ends lie 14 bases apart. The germline V gene encodes CDR1 LNHDA and CDR2 SQIVND (reference sequence). The CDR3 runs 17 residues from the cysteine to the phenylalanine. Left in the record is the CDR3 DNA by itself, 51 bases read in frame from the first base.

Sequenced material: peripheral blood, taken before any cancer treatment. This clonotype originated in a female donor at least 60 years old with stage I lung adenocarcinoma. The chain couples TRBV19 to TRBJ1-6; TRBD1 is a weak D gene call, 6 bases matching. Here is the DNA: TGTGCCAGTAGTCCCCGACAGGAGAGCTCCTATAATTCACCCCTCCACTTT. It translates as CASSPRQESSYNSPLHF.